Included here is one T cell receptor beta chain sequence, with context. Its antigen is undetermined. The sample originates from a study of OX40 agonist ivuxolimab in advanced cancers. Background on the study: Patients received ivuxolimab, an agonistic anti-OX40 (CD134) antibody.

Germline CDR1 LNHDA, CDR2 SQIVND (reference sequence). V was trimmed by 3 bases and J by 5 bases, leaving 13 bases between them. The CDR3 length is 14 residues. Using immunoSEQ multiplex PCR, the repertoire was profiled, and TCRdb retains in-frame clones only, with some absent. This sample carries roughly 110,000 clones, 75% to 95% of them seen once, and the ten largest clones take roughly 1.2%. Findings of the study overall: Some nonresponders additionally presented with little normalized T-cell clonal expansion. CD8+ T cells were the subset that, on average, had more expanded clones than CD4+. In the 0.1-3.0 mg/kg groups, partial responders showed among the lowest expansion.

V gene TRBV19 combines with J gene TRBJ2-5; D perhaps matches TRBD2 (7 bases). The starting material was CD4+ or CD8+ T cells sorted from blood, obtained in a trial of the OX40 agonist ivuxolimab. The receptor comes from an adult with an advanced solid tumor such as melanoma, head and neck, liver or kidney cancer. CDR3 amino acids: CASSIGGGVETQYF. CDR3 DNA sequence: TGTGCCAGTAGTATCGGAGGGGGGGTTGAGACCCAGTACTTC. Complete variable domain (other parts from reference TRBV19 and TRBJ2-5): DGGITQSPKYLFRKEGQNVTLSCEQNLNHDAMYWYRQDPGQGLRLIYYSQIVNDFQKGDIAEGYSVSREKKESFPLTVTSAQKNPTAFYLCASSIGGGVETQYFGPGTRLLVL.